These T cell receptor beta chains were read from a single sample in a study of regulatory dendritic cells for organ transplantation. Repertoires were generated with immunoSEQ multiplex PCR, while TCRdb's copy carries only in-frame clones and drops some. Of around 20,000 clones listed, 80% to 90% are singletons. No antigen has been assigned to these receptors. Sequencing was performed on naive CD4+ T cells from blood cultured with regulatory dendritic cells. These receptors were taken from a human donor in good health. CDR3s include the opening cysteine and the closing phenylalanine or tryptophan. Fields, in order: CDR3 protein, CDR3 DNA, D gene, V gene, clone size, J gene. The D gene is left open where the match is weak. Size values are once, few and many counts, or a class for expanded clones, and some rows have none.

cdr3_aa: CASSYSIVSETQYF; cdr3_nt: TGTGCCAGCAGTTACTCGATTGTTAGCGAGACCCAGTACTTC; d_call: .; v_call: TRBV6-5; clone_size: .; j_call: TRBJ2-5
cdr3_aa: CASSLAGSPETQYF; cdr3_nt: TGTGCCAGCAGCTTAGCGGGGTCCCCAGAGACCCAGTACTTC; d_call: .; v_call: TRBV7-2; clone_size: .; j_call: TRBJ2-5
cdr3_aa: CATSDEFRGYTF; cdr3_nt: TGTGCCACCTCAGATGAATTTCGGGGCTACACCTTC; d_call: .; v_call: TRBV28; clone_size: .; j_call: TRBJ1-2
cdr3_aa: CASTAGWETQYF; cdr3_nt: TGTGCCAGCACCGCTGGGTGGGAGACCCAGTACTTC; d_call: .; v_call: TRBV6-5; clone_size: .; j_call: TRBJ2-5
cdr3_aa: CASSVDRRYTF; cdr3_nt: TGTGCCAGCAGCGTAGATCGTCGCTACACCTTC; d_call: .; v_call: TRBV9; clone_size: .; j_call: TRBJ1-2
cdr3_aa: CASSFGPGLEGTGELFF; cdr3_nt: TGCGCCAGCAGCTTCGGCCCGGGACTAGAGGGTACCGGGGAGCTGTTTTTT; d_call: TRBD2; v_call: TRBV5-1; clone_size: .; j_call: TRBJ2-2
cdr3_aa: CASRREGVVPGQYF; cdr3_nt: TGTGCCAGCCGGAGGGAGGGCGTGGTCCCCGGTCAGTACTTC; d_call: TRBD2; v_call: TRBV2; clone_size: .; j_call: TRBJ2-4
cdr3_aa: CASRNGVTDTQYF; cdr3_nt: TGTGCCAGCAGAAACGGAGTTACAGATACGCAGTATTTT; d_call: .; v_call: TRBV6-5; clone_size: .; j_call: TRBJ2-3
cdr3_aa: CASSRTRDLYGYTF; cdr3_nt: TGTGCCAGCAGCCGTACTCGGGACCTCTATGGCTACACCTTC; d_call: .; v_call: TRBV27; clone_size: once; j_call: TRBJ1-2
cdr3_aa: CASSAELREGSDNEQFF; cdr3_nt: TGTGCCAGCAGCGCCGAACTTCGGGAAGGAAGCGACAATGAGCAGTTCTTC; d_call: .; v_call: TRBV9; clone_size: .; j_call: TRBJ2-1
cdr3_aa: CASSWRDRSTDTQYF; cdr3_nt: TGTGCCAGCAGTTGGCGGGACAGGAGCACAGATACGCAGTATTTT; d_call: TRBD1; v_call: TRBV5-4; clone_size: .; j_call: TRBJ2-3
cdr3_aa: CASEPNLRTGENEKLFF; cdr3_nt: TGTGCCAGTGAACCAAACCTCCGGACAGGAGAGAATGAAAAACTGTTTTTT; d_call: TRBD1; v_call: TRBV19; clone_size: .; j_call: TRBJ1-4
cdr3_aa: CASSPGGYSNQPQHF; cdr3_nt: TGTGCCAGCAGCCCCGGGGGCTATAGCAATCAGCCCCAGCATTTT; d_call: .; v_call: TRBV6-5; clone_size: .; j_call: TRBJ1-5
cdr3_aa: CASSPPGHFSYEQYF; cdr3_nt: TGTGCCAGCAGTCCCCCGGGACACTTCTCCTACGAGCAGTACTTC; d_call: .; v_call: TRBV28; clone_size: .; j_call: TRBJ2-7
cdr3_aa: CASSAGGNQPQHF; cdr3_nt: TGTGCCAGCAGCGCAGGAGGCAATCAGCCCCAGCATTTT; d_call: .; v_call: TRBV7-6; clone_size: .; j_call: TRBJ1-5
cdr3_aa: CASSERLAATALF; cdr3_nt: TGCGCCAGCAGTGAGCGTCTAGCCGCCACCGCGCTTTTT; d_call: .; v_call: TRBV10-2; clone_size: .; j_call: TRBJ1-4
cdr3_aa: CASNRDITGYTEAFF; cdr3_nt: TGCGCCAGCAACCGAGATATTACGGGGTACACTGAAGCTTTCTTT; d_call: .; v_call: TRBV4-1; clone_size: .; j_call: TRBJ1-1
cdr3_aa: CASSPLRTGELFF; cdr3_nt: TGTGCCAGCAGCCCCCTCCGCACCGGGGAGCTGTTTTTT; d_call: .; v_call: TRBV11-2; clone_size: .; j_call: TRBJ2-2
cdr3_aa: CASNNPSSGEAFF; cdr3_nt: TGTGCCAGCAACAACCCCTCCTCCGGGGAAGCTTTCTTT; d_call: .; v_call: TRBV6-5; clone_size: .; j_call: TRBJ1-1
cdr3_aa: CASSPQGNEQFF; cdr3_nt: TGTGCCAGCAGTCCACAGGGCAATGAGCAGTTCTTC; d_call: .; v_call: TRBV9; clone_size: few; j_call: TRBJ2-1
cdr3_aa: CASSPRGPGLAGGNNEQFF; cdr3_nt: TGTGCCAGTAGCCCTAGGGGCCCGGGACTAGCGGGAGGAAACAATGAGCAGTTCTTC; d_call: TRBD2; v_call: TRBV19; clone_size: .; j_call: TRBJ2-1
cdr3_aa: CASSPLRQGVTGELFF; cdr3_nt: TGTGCCAGCTCACCACTTCGGCAGGGGGTCACCGGGGAGCTGTTTTTT; d_call: TRBD1; v_call: TRBV18; clone_size: .; j_call: TRBJ2-2
cdr3_aa: CASRIGTSGGGYPPDTQYF; cdr3_nt: TGTGCCAGTAGGATCGGGACTAGCGGGGGGGGCTATCCCCCAGATACGCAGTATTTT; d_call: TRBD2; v_call: TRBV19; clone_size: .; j_call: TRBJ2-3
cdr3_aa: CASSPPGTHEQYF; cdr3_nt: TGTGCCAGCTCACCACCTGGGACCCACGAGCAGTACTTC; d_call: .; v_call: TRBV18; clone_size: once; j_call: TRBJ2-7
cdr3_aa: CASSLRRQGDRELFF; cdr3_nt: TGTGCCAGCAGCTTAAGGCGACAGGGGGACCGGGAGCTGTTTTTT; d_call: TRBD1; v_call: TRBV7-3; clone_size: .; j_call: TRBJ2-2
cdr3_aa: CASSPVSQAEAFF; cdr3_nt: TGTGCCAGCTCACCGGTTTCACAGGCTGAAGCTTTCTTT; d_call: .; v_call: TRBV18; clone_size: .; j_call: TRBJ1-1
cdr3_aa: CASRQGKLFF; cdr3_nt: TGTGCCAGTCGACAGGGGAAACTGTTTTTT; d_call: TRBD1; v_call: TRBV19; clone_size: .; j_call: TRBJ1-4
cdr3_aa: CASSLTEGVAQYF; cdr3_nt: TGTGCCAGCAGTTTGACGGAAGGGGTAGCGCAGTATTTT; d_call: .; v_call: TRBV2; clone_size: .; j_call: TRBJ2-3
cdr3_aa: CATSSYITGGDGYTF; cdr3_nt: TGTGCCACCAGCAGCTACATCACAGGGGGCGATGGCTACACCTTC; d_call: TRBD1; v_call: TRBV15; clone_size: .; j_call: TRBJ1-2